A single sample gave rise to the 7 T cell receptor beta chains below, sequenced in a study of cytomegalovirus exposure and HLA in healthy donors. A multiplex PCR was run with 60 Vbeta primers and 13 Jbeta primers. Here immunoSEQ multiplex PCR was the method, and the copy in TCRdb shows in-frame clones only, minus some. The sample's table shows around 100,000 clones. What was sequenced was PBMCs. These receptors all come from a young man in good health and CMV-seronegative.

J is TRBJ1-4 and V is TRBV30, with 7 bases matching TRBD1. Germline V gives CDR1 GTSNPN, CDR2 SVGIG (reference sequence). J gave up 3 bases and V 2 bases, and 9 bases lay outside the gene matches. The CDR3 contains 16 residues. The CDR3 loop is CAWSPPTGAANEKLFF. The CDR3 nucleotides are TGTGCCTGGAGTCCTCCCACAGGGGCGGCTAATGAAAAACTGTTTTTT.

The chain combines TRBV7-6 with TRBJ2-3, with TRBD2 matching 15 bases. Trimming removed 4 bases from V and 4 bases from J; junction bases left unmatched: 3. CDR1 SGHVS and CDR2 FNYEAQ come from the germline V gene. CDR3 length: 16 amino acids. DNA for the CDR3: TGTGCCAGCAGCTCCGGACTAGCGGGGGGGGCAGATACGCAGTATTTT. Its protein is CASSSGLAGGADTQYF.

The chain is built from TRBV6-5 and TRBJ1-2, with 11 bases matching TRBD1. Germline CDR1 MNHEY, CDR2 SVGAGI. The V gene end was trimmed by 1 base and the J gene end by 9 bases; junction bases not matched to a gene: 10. The CDR3 is 16 residues long. The CDR3 protein is CASSYWTGGSPSRYTF. The CDR3 region has the DNA TGTGCCAGCAGTTACTGGACAGGGGGCTCTCCTAGTCGCTACACCTTC.

The J gene is TRBJ1-1, the V gene TRBV27, with TRBD1 identical over 9 bases. Germline V gene lookup returns CDR1 MNHEY and CDR2 SMNVEV (reference sequence). The J segment lost 6 bases and the V segment lost 3 bases, leaving 8 bases of the junction unmatched. The CDR3 runs 15 residues. The CDR3 region has the DNA TGTGCCAGCAGTTTTCGCCGGGACAGGGCGCCTGAAGCTTTCTTT. Translating it yields CASSFRRDRAPEAFF.

The chain links TRBV5-1 to TRBJ2-7; TRBD1 might be the D (6 bases). V gave up 4 bases and J gave up 7 bases, with 15 bases separating them. CDR1 is SGHRS and CDR2 is YFSETQ in the germline V gene. This CDR3 region has 13 residues. CDR3: CASSALDSREQYF. CDR3 bases: TGCGCCAGCAGCGCCCTGGACAGTCGGGAGCAGTACTTC.

The CDR3 loop reads CASSLDRGRSLKNNEQFF. DNA of the CDR3: TGTGCCAGCAGCCTGGACAGGGGACGTAGTCTCAAGAACAATGAGCAGTTCTTC. The rearrangement joins TRBV7-9 to TRBJ2-1; TRBD1 agrees at 9 bases. CDR3 length: 18 residues. Germline CDR1 SEHNR, CDR2 FQNEAQ (reference sequence). V was pared by 5 bases and J by 5 bases, with 16 bases of the junction left unmatched.

The rearrangement joins TRBV7-9 to TRBJ2-5; 8 bases are a match to TRBD1. TRBJ2-7 explains the end of the DNA better; the J call may be wrong. There are 12 residues in the CDR3. Germline CDR1 SEHNR, CDR2 FQNEAQ (reference sequence). The CDR3 nucleotides read TGTGCCACGGGACAGGTGCTTTACGAGCAGTACTTC. As protein: CATGQVLYEQYF.